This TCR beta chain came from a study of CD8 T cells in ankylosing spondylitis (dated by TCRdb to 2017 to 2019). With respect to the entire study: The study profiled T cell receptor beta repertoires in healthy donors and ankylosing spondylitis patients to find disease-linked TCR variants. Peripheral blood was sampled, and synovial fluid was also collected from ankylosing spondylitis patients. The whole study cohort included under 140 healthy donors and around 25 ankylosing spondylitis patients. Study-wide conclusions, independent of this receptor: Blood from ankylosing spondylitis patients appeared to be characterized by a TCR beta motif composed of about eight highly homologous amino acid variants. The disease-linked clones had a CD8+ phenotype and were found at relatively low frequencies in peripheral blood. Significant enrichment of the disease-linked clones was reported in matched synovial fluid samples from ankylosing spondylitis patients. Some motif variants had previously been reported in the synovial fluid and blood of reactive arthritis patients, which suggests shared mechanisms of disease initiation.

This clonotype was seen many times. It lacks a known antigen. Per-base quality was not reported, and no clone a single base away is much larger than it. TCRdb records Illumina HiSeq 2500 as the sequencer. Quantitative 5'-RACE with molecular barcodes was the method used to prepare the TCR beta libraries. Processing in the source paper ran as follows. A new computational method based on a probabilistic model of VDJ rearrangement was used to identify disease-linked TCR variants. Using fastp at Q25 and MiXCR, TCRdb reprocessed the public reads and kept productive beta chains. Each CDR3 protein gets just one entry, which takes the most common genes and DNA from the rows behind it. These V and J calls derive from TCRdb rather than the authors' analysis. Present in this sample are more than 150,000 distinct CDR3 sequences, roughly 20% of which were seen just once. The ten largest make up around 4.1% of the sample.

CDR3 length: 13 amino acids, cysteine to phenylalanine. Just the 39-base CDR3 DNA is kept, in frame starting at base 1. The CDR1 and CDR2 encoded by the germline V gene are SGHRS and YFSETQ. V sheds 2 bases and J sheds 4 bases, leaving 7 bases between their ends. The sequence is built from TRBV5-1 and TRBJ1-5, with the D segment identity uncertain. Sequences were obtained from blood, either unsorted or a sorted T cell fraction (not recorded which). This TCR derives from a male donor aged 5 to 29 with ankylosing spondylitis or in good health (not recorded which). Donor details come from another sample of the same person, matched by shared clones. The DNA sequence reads TGCGCCAGCAGCTTTACGACAAATCAGCCCCAGCATTTT. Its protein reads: CASSFTTNQPQHF.